This record concerns one T cell receptor (beta chain) sequence. The data were obtained in a study of blood T cell repertoires in COVID-19. About the research overall: Samples taken during acute and convalescent COVID-19 were collected in the United States, Italy and Spain. PBMCs, B-cell-depleted T cells, or T cells provided the cDNA or gDNA that made up the material.

In the original workflow: Amplification from reference gene primers served as the basis for estimated nucleated cell counts. TCRdb's copy holds only in-frame clones and misses some; the assay was immunoSEQ multiplex PCR. The V and J calls and the clone size are those of that table, but D and trimming were determined from the DNA. Here the sample spans about 150,000 clones, roughly nine tenths being singletons. Germline V lookup: CDR1 LGHNA, CDR2 YSLEER. With V trimmed by 4 bases and J by 2 bases, 4 bases remained unmatched. The length of the CDR3 is 14 residues. The source is a human donor in a cohort sampled during active COVID-19. Sequenced input: peripheral blood. The rearrangement links TRBV4-3 to TRBJ1-2; 7 nucleotides align to TRBD1. The CDR3, as DNA: TGCGCCAGCAGCCCGAGGGACAGCAACTATGGCTACACCTTC. This encodes CASSPRDSNYGYTF.